This TCR beta chain derives from a study of early T cells in non-severe SARS-CoV-2 infection. Study-wide background: Unsorted whole-blood RNA was sequenced in bulk, leaving chains unpaired. Findings of the study overall: Sequences matched to VDJdb favored anti-spike CD8 responses, while private and CD4 specificities were missed.

Individual cDNA molecules received unique molecular identifiers. Each CDR3 protein is one row after TCRdb ran MiXCR on the 5' RACE reads. The data show 65,000 to 95,000 distinct CDR3 sequences, with about 9.6% seen just once and 4.8% held by the top ten. Germline V gene lookup returns CDR1 SGHNT and CDR2 YYREEE (reference sequence). This CDR3 is built from 14 residues. J gave up 9 bases and V 1 base, and 4 bases lay outside the gene matches. Comments on this clonotype: Its antigen is as yet unknown.

The clonotype comes from an adult who was a healthcare worker with PCR-confirmed SARS-CoV-2 infection or an uninfected control (not recorded which). V is TRBV5-4 and J is TRBJ1-6; 7 bases fit TRBD1. Source material: whole blood. The CDR3 loop reads CASSLTGASSPLHF. The CDR3 DNA reads as TGTGCCAGCAGCTTGACAGGGGCTAGTTCACCCCTCCACTTT.